Presented here are 22 T cell receptor beta chains from one specimen sequenced in a study of human T cells and chemical hapten exposure. Documented time point: pre-sensitization, week 0. The treatment denotes: therapeutic diphenylcyclopropenone sensitization with weekly scalp DPC. A single record per CDR3 protein comes from TCRdb applying MiXCR to the RACE reads. The sample includes about 77,000 distinct CDR3 sequences, less than 15% seen only once; the top ten take roughly 4.6%. The specimen comprised whole blood, sampled in connection with sensitization to the hapten diphenylcyclopropenone (DPC). The receptors stem from a woman in her forties or fifties with alopecia areata. Some clones in this sample may be carry-over from other donors' samples.

V and J are TRBV7-2 and TRBJ2-3; 15 bases are shared with TRBD2. CDR3 length: 17 amino acids. Unmatched junction bases numbered 2, after V lost 1 base and J lost 3 bases. Germline V lookup: CDR1 SGHTA, CDR2 FQGNSA. The CDR3 coding sequence is TGTGCCAGCAGCTTAGAGGGACTAGCGGGGGGAACAGATACGCAGTATTTT. Its protein is CASSLEGLAGGTDTQYF.

V gene TRBV4-1 combines with J gene TRBJ2-7, with unresolved D. Germline CDR1 and CDR2: MGHRA and YSYEKL. This CDR3 is 14 amino acids long. V lost 0 bases to trimming and J lost 6 bases, with 12 bases between them. The CDR3 protein is CASSQDLVEREQYF. CDR3 coding DNA: TGCGCCAGCAGCCAAGATTTGGTTGAGCGCGAGCAGTACTTC.

This clonotype was detected a few times. J is TRBJ2-7 and V is TRBV6-2 or TRBV6-3; 7 bases fit TRBD1. The germline V gene encodes CDR1 MNHEY and CDR2 SVGEGT. After removal of 6 bases from V and 6 bases from J, the junction contained 11 bases not matched to a gene. The CDR3 sequence is 14 residues long. CDR3 sequence reads: CASRTTGISGEQYF. The CDR3 nucleotides are TGTGCCAGCAGAACGACAGGGATCTCTGGCGAGCAGTACTTC.

This clonotype was picked up many times. The gene calls are TRBV20-1 and TRBJ1-1; D call uncertain. The CDR3 has 15 residues. V was pared by 5 bases and J by 10 bases, with 26 bases between. Germline CDR1 and CDR2: DFQATT and SNEGSKA (reference sequence). This CDR3 reads CSASGAGAGETVAFF. The CDR3 DNA is TGCAGTGCTTCCGGCGCTGGCGCGGGTGAAACGGTAGCTTTCTTT.

This clonotype was observed a few times. The chain combines TRBV2 with TRBJ1-1, with no clear D. Germline CDR1 SNHLY, CDR2 FYNNEI. Trimming cost V 4 bases and J 2 bases, with 11 bases left between them. The CDR3 loop spans 14 amino acids. Here the CDR3 DNA reads TGTGCCAGCAGTGCCTCCACCCACAACACTGAAGCTTTCTTT. Amino acids: CASSASTHNTEAFF.

The V and J genes are TRBV24-1 and TRBJ2-5, with 9 bases matching TRBD2. Trimming at V came to 0 bases and at J to 3 bases, leaving 4 bases not matched to a gene. This CDR3 has 16 amino acids. Germline V gene data show CDR1 as KGHDR and CDR2 as SFDVKD. The CDR3 nucleotides read TGTGCCACCAGTGATTTGGGGGCTAGCGGGGAAGAGACCCAGTACTTC. It specifies CATSDLGASGEETQYF.

In this sample, this clonotype turned up a few times. The chain has TRBV9 and TRBJ2-6; D ambiguous. The V and J ends lost 4 bases and 0 bases respectively, with 5 bases between them. Germline CDR1 is SGDLS and CDR2 is YYNGEE. The CDR3 consists of 14 residues. The CDR3 here is CASSTRSGANVLTF. The CDR3 nucleotides read TGTGCCAGCAGCACCCGCTCTGGGGCCAACGTCCTGACTTTC.

This clonotype was detected only a few times. The V gene is TRBV28, the J gene TRBJ1-5; D gene unclear. The CDR3 covers 15 residues. Per the germline V gene, CDR1 is MDHEN and CDR2 is SYDVKM. The V and J ends lost 3 bases and 0 bases respectively, with 9 bases between them. CDR3 sequence (DNA): TGTGCCAGCAGTTTTCCTCTAAATAGCAATCAGCCCCAGCATTTT. It translates to CASSFPLNSNQPQHF.

The chain recombines TRBV28 with TRBJ2-3; the D call may be TRBD1 or TRBD2 (5 bases each). The CDR3 sequence is 14 residues long. V lost 0 bases to trimming and J lost 4 bases, with 8 bases between them. The V gene's germline CDR1 is MDHEN and CDR2 SYDVKM. CDR3 nucleotides: TGTGCCAGCAGTTTATGGGGGGAACCAGATACGCAGTATTTT. Its protein is CASSLWGEPDTQYF.

The J gene is TRBJ2-5, the V gene TRBV21-1; the table's TRBD2 call for D was not verified on the DNA. TRBV21-1 is reported as a pseudogene. The CDR3 covers 16 residues. The CDR3 loop is CASSKGLSRNQETQYF. CDR3 in DNA: TGTGCCAGCAGCAAAGGACTAAGCAGGAACCAAGAGACCCAGTACTTC.

This clonotype has ten or more counts. This sequence joins TRBV7-9 and TRBJ2-1, with TRBD2 matching 9 bases. Germline CDR1 and CDR2: SEHNR and FQNEAQ (reference sequence). The junction had 12 bases not matched to a gene; V was cut back by 5 bases and J by 4 bases. The CDR3 has 17 amino acids. The CDR3 spells CASSPPPRLAVYNEQFF. The CDR3, as DNA: TGTGCCAGCAGCCCACCGCCCCGACTAGCGGTTTACAATGAGCAGTTCTTC.

The chain links TRBV6-5 to TRBJ1-6; 7 nucleotides align to TRBD1. The V gene's germline CDR1 is MNHEY and CDR2 SVGAGI. The junction had 11 bases not matched to a gene; V was cut back by 6 bases and J by 6 bases. There are 16 residues in the CDR3. CDR3 region: CASSPTGTVGNSPLHF. The CDR3 DNA is TGTGCCAGCAGCCCGACAGGGACGGTCGGTAATTCACCCCTCCACTTT.

The CDR3, as DNA: TGTGCCAGCAGCACGGGACTAGCGGGACAAGAGACCCAGTACTTC. Its protein is CASSTGLAGQETQYF. The chain is built from TRBV11-2 and TRBJ2-5, with TRBD2 identical over 13 bases. The CDR3 runs to 15 residues. Looked up from germline, CDR1 is SGHAT and CDR2 is FQNNGV. J lost 2 bases, V lost 5 bases, and 2 bases had no gene match.

This clonotype was counted many times. V usage is TRBV25-1 and J usage is TRBJ1-3, with TRBD1 matching 7 bases. The CDR3 runs 15 residues. Trimming cost V 4 bases and J 1 base; bases outside gene matches: 4. CDR1 and CDR2 (germline): MGHDK, SYGVNS. CDR3 in amino acids: CASSGVQGSGNTIYF. The CDR3 nucleotides are TGTGCCAGCAGTGGGGTACAGGGGTCTGGAAACACCATATATTTT.

This clonotype was counted between two and nine times. The chain links TRBV3-1 to TRBJ2-3; D is uncertain. From germline, CDR1 is LGHDT and CDR2 YNNKEL (reference sequence). Trimming took 1 base from V and 4 from J, leaving 9 bases between them. The CDR3 runs to 14 residues. The chain's CDR3 is CASSQGVASDTQYF. CDR3 DNA sequence: TGTGCCAGCAGCCAAGGAGTAGCATCAGATACGCAGTATTTT.

The V and J genes are TRBV7-2 and TRBJ2-3; D gene unclear. The CDR3 covers 15 residues. Deletions cut 2 bases from V and 1 base from J, with 10 bases between. CDR1 and CDR2 (germline): SGHTA, FQGNSA. The CDR3 here is CASSLSVGRTDTQYF. DNA of the CDR3: TGTGCCAGCAGCTTATCCGTCGGCCGCACAGATACGCAGTATTTT.

The V gene is TRBV12-3 or TRBV12-4, the J gene TRBJ1-5; D is unclear. The CDR3 has 11 residues. The V gene lost 6 bases and the J gene lost 9 bases, with 9 bases spanning the gap. CDR3 DNA: TGTGCCAGCAGCCTAGGATGGCCCCAGCATTTT. Its protein product is CASSLGWPQHF.

This clonotype was seen a few times. The chain couples TRBV3-1 to TRBJ2-3; 9 nucleotides align to TRBD2. CDR1 and CDR2 (germline): LGHDT, YNNKEL (reference sequence). V lost 2 bases and J lost 2; bases outside the gene matches: 5. The CDR3 totals 16 residues. Here the CDR3 reads CASSQSSGRFTDTQYF. CDR3 nucleotides: TGTGCCAGCAGCCAATCCAGCGGGAGGTTCACAGATACGCAGTATTTT.

A few counts support this clonotype. The chain uses TRBV6-1 and TRBJ1-5; D remains unclear. V lost 6 bases and J 4 bases, leaving 4 bases between the germline ends. Germline-derived CDR1 and CDR2 are MNHNS and SASEGT. CDR3 length equals 11 residues. CDR3 in amino acids: CASRENQPQHF. The CDR3 bases are TGTGCCAGCAGGGAAAATCAGCCCCAGCATTTT.

V and J are TRBV29-1 and TRBJ1-1; no reliable D call. Germline values: CDR1 SQVTM, CDR2 ANQGSEA. The CDR3 contains 13 residues. V was shortened by 3 bases and J by 1 base, with 9 bases between the two germline ends. CDR3 residues: CSVEEGGNTEAFF. In nucleotides, the CDR3 is TGCAGCGTTGAGGAGGGAGGGAACACTGAAGCTTTCTTT.

The chain has TRBV18 and TRBJ2-5; 10 nucleotides agree with TRBD1. Germline V gives CDR1 KGHSH, CDR2 LQKENI. Trimming took 3 bases from V and 5 from J; bases not matched to a gene: 3. The CDR3 has 14 amino acids. The chain's CDR3 is CASSPGQGVETQYF. The CDR3 DNA is TGTGCCAGCTCACCCGGACAGGGGGTCGAGACCCAGTACTTC.

This clonotype was seen a few times. This sequence joins TRBV20-1 and TRBJ1-5; D may be TRBD1 (5 bases). Germline assignment: CDR1 DFQATT and CDR2 SNEGSKA (reference sequence). The CDR3 contains 16 residues. Trimming took 6 bases from V and 4 from J, leaving 22 bases between them. The CDR3 DNA follows: TGCAGTGCAACAAACTCGGGGCCGAAGTTAAATCAGCCCCAGCATTTT. It is translated as CSATNSGPKLNQPQHF.